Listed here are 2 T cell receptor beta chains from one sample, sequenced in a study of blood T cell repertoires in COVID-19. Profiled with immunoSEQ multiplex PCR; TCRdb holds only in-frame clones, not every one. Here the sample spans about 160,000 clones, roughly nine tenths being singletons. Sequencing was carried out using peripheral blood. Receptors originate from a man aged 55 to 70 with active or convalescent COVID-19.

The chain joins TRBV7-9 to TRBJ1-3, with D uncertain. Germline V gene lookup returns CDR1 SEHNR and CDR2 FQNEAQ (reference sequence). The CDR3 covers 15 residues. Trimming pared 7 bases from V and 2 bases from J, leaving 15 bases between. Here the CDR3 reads CASKYGRAAGNTIYF. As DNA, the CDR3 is TGTGCCAGCAAGTACGGGAGGGCGGCTGGAAACACCATATATTTT.

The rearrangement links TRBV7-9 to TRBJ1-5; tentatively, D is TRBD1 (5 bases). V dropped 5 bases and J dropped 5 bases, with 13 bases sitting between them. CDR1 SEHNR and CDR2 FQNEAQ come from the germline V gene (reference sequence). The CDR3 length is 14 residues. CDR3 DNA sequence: TGTGCCAGCAGCCCGCAGGGAGGGGATCAGCCCCAGCATTTT. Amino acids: CASSPQGGDQPQHF.